What follows is one T cell receptor beta chain and its context. This sample stems from a study of cytomegalovirus exposure and HLA in healthy donors. The PCR had 60 Vbeta and 13 Jbeta primers. Measured with immunoSEQ multiplex PCR; TCRdb has only the in-frame clones, and not every one. The table includes tens of thousands of clones, about 88% detected once. The CDR3 consists of 12 residues. V lost 4 bases and J lost 3, with 10 bases in between. Germline lookup yields CDR1 SQVTM and CDR2 ANQGSEA. Sequencing was done on a sample of PBMCs. The chain carries TRBV29-1 and TRBJ2-7, with D possibly being TRBD1 (6 bases). The sequence was collected from a man younger than 35 in good health and CMV-seronegative. The CDR3 loop reads CSVARGIYEQYF. The CDR3 DNA reads TGCAGCGTTGCCAGGGGCATCTACGAGCAGTACTTC.